This entry describes one TCR beta chain. These data originate in a study of blood T cell repertoires in COVID-19. Overall study: Specimens from acute and convalescent COVID-19 originated in the United States, Italy and Spain.

TCRdb's copy holds only in-frame clones and misses some; the assay was immunoSEQ multiplex PCR. The sample carries 200,000 to 250,000 clones, 84% recorded once. This CDR3 spans 16 amino acids. Germline assignment: CDR1 MDHEN and CDR2 SYDVKM. J lost 5 bases, V lost 5 bases, and 8 bases had no gene match. The study recruited people aged roughly 18 to 95 years across roughly 23 US areas. Two negative PCRs, clearance, or symptom resolution were required of recovered Cohort 3 donors. The receptor was derived from a woman aged 35 to 49 who had recovered from COVID-19. The chain is built from TRBV28 and TRBJ1-6; TRBD1 matches 8 bases. Sequencing used PBMCs or T cells enriched from blood (not recorded which). The CDR3 reads CASSQTGTGDNSPLHF. The CDR3 nucleotides are TGTGCCAGCAGTCAAACCGGGACAGGAGATAATTCACCCCTCCACTTT.